This paragraph reports one T cell receptor beta chain. Trimming took 7 bases from V and 7 from J, leaving 14 bases between them. There are 13 residues in the CDR3. CDR1 ENHRY and CDR2 SYGVKD come from the germline V gene. This sample stems from a study of cytomegalovirus exposure and HLA in healthy donors. PCR amplification relied on 60 Vbeta primers (plus 13 Jbeta primers). The table came from immunoSEQ multiplex PCR; TCRdb's copy has only in-frame clones and leaves some out. The sample gives about 180,000 clones, 55% to 75% of which show up once; under 2.5% is in the top ten. The gene calls are TRBV10-3 and TRBJ2-1, with D maybe TRBD2 (7 bases). Sample: PBMCs. This clonotype was obtained from a human donor in good health. In nucleotides, the CDR3 is TGTGCCATCATGGGGGGGCCGAAAAATGAGCAGTTCTTC. Protein product: CAIMGGPKNEQFF.